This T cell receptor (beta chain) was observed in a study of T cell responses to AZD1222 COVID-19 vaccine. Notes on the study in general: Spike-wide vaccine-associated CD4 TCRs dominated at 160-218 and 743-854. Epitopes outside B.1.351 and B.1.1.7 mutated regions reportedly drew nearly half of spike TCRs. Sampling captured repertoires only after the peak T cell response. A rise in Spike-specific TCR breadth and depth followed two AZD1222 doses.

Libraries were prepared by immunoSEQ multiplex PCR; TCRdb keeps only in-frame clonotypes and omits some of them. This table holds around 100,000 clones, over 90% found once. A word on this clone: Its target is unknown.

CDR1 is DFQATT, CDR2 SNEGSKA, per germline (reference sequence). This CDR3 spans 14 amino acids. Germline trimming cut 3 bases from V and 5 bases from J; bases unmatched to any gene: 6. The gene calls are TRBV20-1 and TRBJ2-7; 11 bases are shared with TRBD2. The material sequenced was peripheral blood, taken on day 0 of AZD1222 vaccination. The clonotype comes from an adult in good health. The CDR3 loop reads CSASSPGLADEQYF. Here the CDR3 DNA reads TGCAGTGCTAGTTCCCCGGGACTAGCGGACGAGCAGTACTTC.